Listed below are T cell receptor beta chains from one sample, sequenced in a study of glioma-infiltrating T cells. TCRdb fed the multiplex PCR reads into MiXCR, producing one record per CDR3 protein. The sample shows about 130,000 distinct CDR3 sequences, approximately 26% of them seen only once. Sequenced input: glioma tissue, nonneoplastic brain tissue, or PBMCs (not recorded which). Receptor source: a human donor with low-grade glioma or glioblastoma, undergoing nonglioma brain surgery, or in good health (not recorded which). CDR3s include the opening cysteine and the closing phenylalanine or tryptophan. The order of the fields is CDR3 length, V gene, D gene, clone size, J gene, CDR3 DNA, CDR3 protein. A D gene is named only where the DNA matches it firmly. For some rows the clone size is stated as once, few or many, or as a class when expanded; others skip it.

length: 15
V: TRBV6-1
D: TRBD1
size: few
J: TRBJ2-6
DNA: TGTGCCAGCAGTTGGGACAGCTCTGGGGCCAACGTCCTGACTTTC
CDR3: CASSWDSSGANVLTF

length: 16
V: TRBV27
D: TRBD1
size: many
J: TRBJ1-4
DNA: TGTGCCAGCACGCCTCGAGGGGGCCGGGCTAATGAAAAACTGTTTTTT
CDR3: CASTPRGGRANEKLFF

length: 15
V: TRBV20-1
D: -
size: few
J: TRBJ1-4
DNA: TGCAGTGCTAGTGCCACAGGTGCAACTAATGAAAAACTGTTTTTT
CDR3: CSASATGATNEKLFF

length: 15
V: TRBV29-1
D: TRBD2
size: -
J: TRBJ2-2
DNA: TGCAGCGTTGAGACCGGGACTAAGGGCACCGGGGAGCTGTTTTTT
CDR3: CSVETGTKGTGELFF

length: 17
V: TRBV7-2
D: -
size: -
J: TRBJ2-3
DNA: TGTGCCAGCAGCTTAGCTGGGCGGGGATCTAGCACAGATACGCAGTATTTT
CDR3: CASSLAGRGSSTDTQYF

length: 14
V: TRBV7-2
D: -
size: -
J: TRBJ2-3
DNA: TGTGCCAGCCTCACGGGGTGGGACGAAGATACGCAGTATTTT
CDR3: CASLTGWDEDTQYF

length: 18
V: TRBV2
D: TRBD1
size: -
J: TRBJ2-3
DNA: TGTGCCAGCAGCGCGGACAGGGGACCCACCTTAGGCACAGATACGCAGTATTTT
CDR3: CASSADRGPTLGTDTQYF

length: 15
V: TRBV6-1
D: -
size: many
J: TRBJ1-1
DNA: TGTGCCAGCAGCCCAGAGGACGCCTTGAACACTGAAGCTTTCTTT
CDR3: CASSPEDALNTEAFF

length: 15
V: TRBV6-6
D: TRBD1
size: few
J: TRBJ1-5
DNA: TGTGCCAGCAGTTACCTCGGGACAGCTAATCAGCCCCAGCATTTT
CDR3: CASSYLGTANQPQHF

length: 13
V: TRBV29-1
D: -
size: few
J: TRBJ1-1
DNA: TGCAGCGTTGAGTCCCCGAGTAACACTGAAGCTTTCTTT
CDR3: CSVESPSNTEAFF

length: 15
V: TRBV20-1
D: -
size: -
J: TRBJ1-3
DNA: TGCAGTGCTAGAGATAGGGGGACCTCTGGAAACACCATATATTTT
CDR3: CSARDRGTSGNTIYF

length: 12
V: TRBV27
D: -
size: many
J: TRBJ2-1
DNA: TGTGCCAGCAGTTTACGTTTCGATGAGCAGTTCTTC
CDR3: CASSLRFDEQFF

length: 12
V: TRBV14
D: -
size: -
J: TRBJ1-6
DNA: TGTGCCAGCAGCCAGGGGTATTCACCCCTCCACTTT
CDR3: CASSQGYSPLHF

length: 17
V: TRBV19
D: -
size: -
J: TRBJ1-5
DNA: TGTGCCAGTCGAATTGAGTCGGGACCGGTGAGCAATCAGCCCCAGCATTTT
CDR3: CASRIESGPVSNQPQHF

length: 13
V: TRBV20-1
D: -
size: few
J: TRBJ2-1
DNA: TGCAGTGCTAGATTGGACCGCCGGGATGAGCAGTTCTTC
CDR3: CSARLDRRDEQFF

length: 14
V: TRBV6-1
D: TRBD2
size: many
J: TRBJ2-3
DNA: TGTGCCAGCGGGTTAGCGGGGGGGCCAGATACGCAGTATTTT
CDR3: CASGLAGGPDTQYF

length: 14
V: TRBV6-1
D: TRBD2
size: -
J: TRBJ2-3
DNA: TGTGCCAGCACCGGGACTAGGGGGGCAGATACGCAGTATTTT
CDR3: CASTGTRGADTQYF

length: 13
V: TRBV4-1
D: TRBD2
size: few
J: TRBJ2-4
DNA: TGCGCCAGCAGCCCCTCAGGGAGGGTGATTCAGTACTTC
CDR3: CASSPSGRVIQYF

length: 16
V: TRBV18
D: -
size: few
J: TRBJ1-4
DNA: TGTGCCAGCTCACCCACCGGCGTGCGGGCTAATGAAAAACTGTTTTTT
CDR3: CASSPTGVRANEKLFF

length: 16
V: TRBV2
D: -
size: -
J: TRBJ1-5
DNA: TGTGCCAGCAGTGAGGTCCGCCTCGGGAGCAATCAGCCCCAGCATTTT
CDR3: CASSEVRLGSNQPQHF

length: 16
V: TRBV9
D: -
size: -
J: TRBJ1-2
DNA: TGTGCCAGCAGCGTGGGGAGGGCTTCTGGAAACTATGGCTACACCTTC
CDR3: CASSVGRASGNYGYTF

length: 14
V: TRBV12-3/TRBV12-4
D: -
size: -
J: TRBJ1-5
DNA: TGTGCCAGCAGTCCAGGCGGAGCTCGTCCGCCCCAGCATTTT
CDR3: CASSPGGARPPQHF

length: 16
V: TRBV18
D: TRBD2
size: -
J: TRBJ2-3
DNA: TGTGCCAGCTCGCGAGATAGCGGGGGGAGCACAGATACGCAGTATTTT
CDR3: CASSRDSGGSTDTQYF

length: 13
V: TRBV7-3
D: -
size: -
J: TRBJ2-3
DNA: TGTGCCAGCAGATCTACAGGGACAGATACGCAGTATTTT
CDR3: CASRSTGTDTQYF

length: 14
V: TRBV19
D: -
size: -
J: TRBJ1-5
DNA: TGTGCCAGTAGTATTCTGGGAGTCGCTCAGCCCCAGCATTTT
CDR3: CASSILGVAQPQHF